One and the same sample provided the 23 T cell receptor beta chains below, sequenced in a study of early T cells in non-severe SARS-CoV-2 infection. TCRdb recomputed calls from the 5' RACE reads with MiXCR, one row per CDR3 protein. This sample carries 55,000 to 75,000 distinct CDR3 sequences, approximately 9% of them seen once, and the ten largest clones take approximately 1.1%. The sample was whole blood. All receptors come from an adult who was a healthcare worker with PCR-confirmed SARS-CoV-2 infection or an uninfected control (not recorded which).

The sample holds a few counts of this clonotype. V usage is TRBV18 and J usage is TRBJ1-2; the D gene is possibly TRBD1 (6 bases). The CDR3 spans 15 residues. The V gene lost 3 bases and the J gene lost 1 base, with 12 bases spanning the gap. In germline, CDR1 is KGHSH, CDR2 LQKENI. The CDR3 DNA reads as TGTGCCAGCTCACCTGGAACAGGGAGTAACTATGGCTACACCTTC. As protein: CASSPGTGSNYGYTF.

This chain joins TRBV19 and TRBJ1-5; possibly TRBD1 for D (6 bases). Germline CDR1 LNHDA, CDR2 SQIVND (reference sequence). The germline V and J ends were trimmed by 5 bases and 6 bases, with 17 bases remaining between them. This CDR3 contains 15 residues. CDR3 residues: CASSFDPGHPQPQHF. CDR3 nucleotide sequence: TGTGCCAGTAGTTTCGACCCGGGACACCCTCAGCCCCAGCATTTT.

This clonotype was found many times. The chain uses TRBV29-1 and TRBJ2-7, with D possibly matching TRBD1 (6 bases). The CDR3 is made up of 13 amino acids. Germline values: CDR1 SQVTM, CDR2 ANQGSEA. The CDR3 DNA reads TGCAGGGAGGTGGAGGACAGCGCCTACGAGCAGTACGTC. It yields the protein CREVEDSAYEQYV.

The CDR3, as DNA: TGCAGCGTTAGGGCGGATACGCAGTATTTT. Its protein is CSVRADTQYF. The chain is built from TRBV29-1 and TRBJ2-3; D remains unclear. Germline V gives CDR1 SQVTM, CDR2 ANQGSEA. This CDR3 contains 10 residues. Trimming took off 5 bases at V and 6 bases at J, with 6 bases between the two ends.

This clonotype was counted a few times. V is TRBV7-6 and J is TRBJ2-1; D is ambiguous. V was clipped by 1 base and J by 9 bases, with 19 bases between them. The length of the CDR3 is 16 residues. CDR1 and CDR2 from the germline V gene are SGHVS and FNYEAQ. As DNA, the CDR3 is TGTGCCAGCAGCTTAGGCGGTTCGAGCAGGCCCGCTGAGCAGTTCTTC. It yields the protein CASSLGGSSRPAEQFF.

J is TRBJ2-5 and V is TRBV5-4; D possibly corresponds to TRBD2 (7 bases). The CDR3 is made up of 14 amino acids. V lost 2 bases and J lost 4, with 12 bases in between. Germline V lookup: CDR1 SGHNT, CDR2 YYREEE (reference sequence). The CDR3 nucleotides read TGTGCCAGCAGCTTACGGGGGGCCCGAGAGACCCAGTACTTC. Protein product: CASSLRGARETQYF.

The V gene is TRBV29-1, the J gene TRBJ2-1; D is undetermined. Trimming stripped 2 bases from V and 7 bases from J, with 9 bases between. CDR3 size: 12 residues. Germline lookup yields CDR1 SQVTM and CDR2 ANQGSEA. The CDR3, as DNA: TGCAGCGTTGAATTAGAAACTAATGAGCAGTTCTTC. Its protein product is CSVELETNEQFF.

This clonotype appeared a few times. This chain connects TRBV28 to TRBJ2-7; 8 bases are shared with TRBD1. J was trimmed by 5 bases and V by 5 bases; bases with no gene match: 14. The germline CDR1 and CDR2 sequences are MDHEN and SYDVKM. The CDR3 sequence is 16 residues long. The DNA of the CDR3 is TGTGCCAGCAGTCCGGCTACAGGGGGTCTTTTAGACGAGCAGTACGTC. Amino acids: CASSPATGGLLDEQYV.

About this clonotype itself: It may be a read error: a sequence one base away is much more abundant. This rearrangement joins TRBV28 to TRBJ1-4; D call uncertain. The CDR3 contains 14 residues. The V end was cut by 5 bases, the J end by 3 bases, with 10 bases between. The germline CDR1 and CDR2 sequences are MDHEN and SYDVKM. The CDR3, as DNA: TGTGCCAGCAGTCACTTATTTGCTAATGAAAAACTGTTTTTT. It specifies CASSHLFANEKLFF.

The rearrangement uses TRBV6-2 or TRBV6-3 and TRBJ1-2, with 8 bases lining up with TRBD1. V was clipped by 3 bases and J by 2 bases; unmatched bases: 8. Germline-derived CDR1 and CDR2 are MNHEY and SVGEGT. The CDR3 extends over 16 amino acids. The CDR3 nucleotides read TGTGCCAGCAGTTATTTCGGGACAGGAAAAAACTATGGCTACACCTTC. It encodes CASSYFGTGKNYGYTF.

This chain joins TRBV6-5 and TRBJ2-1; 11 bases are a match to TRBD2. The V gene end was trimmed by 6 bases and the J gene end by 3 bases; junction bases not matched to a gene: 4. The CDR3 runs to 15 residues. Germline CDR1 is MNHEY and CDR2 is SVGAGI. The CDR3 is CASRPGTSGYNEQFF. The CDR3 coding sequence is TGTGCCAGCAGGCCCGGGACTAGCGGCTACAATGAGCAGTTCTTC.

This clonotype was counted a few times. The chain carries TRBV5-1 and TRBJ1-6; 11 bases line up with TRBD1. Germline CDR1 is SGHRS and CDR2 is YFSETQ. The CDR3 runs 15 residues. The ends lost 4 bases at V and 7 bases at J; junction bases unmatched: 4. CDR3 bases: TGCGCCAGCAGCAACGGACAGGGGGCGAATTCACCCCTCCACTTT. It yields the protein CASSNGQGANSPLHF.

This clonotype was found a few times. This chain uses TRBV7-9 with TRBJ2-7; D is perhaps TRBD2 (5 bases). Germline loops: CDR1 SEHNR, CDR2 FQNEAQ (reference sequence). V was cut by 7 bases and J by 9 bases, with 10 bases left in between. The CDR3 length is 10 residues. The CDR3 bases are TGTGCCAGCATTCTCGAGGGGCAGTACGTC. Translated: CASILEGQYV.

The sample holds a few counts of this clonotype. The chain carries TRBV30 and TRBJ2-2, with unresolved D. The germline gives CDR1 GTSNPN, CDR2 SVGIG (reference sequence). CDR3 length equals 15 residues. Deletions cut 3 bases from V and 5 bases from J, with 16 bases between. The CDR3 coding sequence is TGTGCCTGGAGATTGCACAGAGGCGCGACCGGGGAGCTGTTTTTT. Translation gives CAWRLHRGATGELFF.

This clonotype was recorded many times. This rearrangement joins TRBV4-1 to TRBJ1-2, with D possibly TRBD1 on 5 matching bases. Trimming removed 0 bases from V and 1 base from J, with 21 bases in between. There are 19 residues in the CDR3. Germline V CDR1 and CDR2: MGHRA, YSYEKL. The CDR3 region is CASSQEGAAEPQHNYGYTF. In DNA, the CDR3 is TGCGCCAGCAGCCAAGAAGGGGCAGCGGAGCCACAACATAACTATGGCTACACCTTC.

This clonotype was counted a few times. The gene calls are TRBV7-8 and TRBJ1-4; perhaps TRBD1 as D (5 bases). V was clipped by 1 base and J by 10 bases, with 10 bases between them. This CDR3 region has 13 residues. Germline-derived CDR1 and CDR2 are SGHVS and FQNEAQ. The CDR3 loop reads CASSLDRDGKLFF. DNA of the CDR3: TGTGCCAGCAGCTTAGATCGGGACGGAAAACTGTTTTTT.

A few counts support this clonotype. The V and J genes are TRBV12-3 or TRBV12-4 and TRBJ2-1; D tentatively fits TRBD1 or TRBD2 (5 bases each). The V end lost 2 bases, the J end lost 6 bases, and 14 bases lay between the germline ends. The CDR3 runs to 15 residues. The CDR3 region has the DNA TGTGCCAGCAGTTTATGTTGTGGGACGTCCAATGAGCAGTTCTTC. Amino acids: CASSLCCGTSNEQFF.

The CDR3 bases are TGTGCCAGCAGTACAATCACAGATACGCAGTATTTT. Its protein product is CASSTITDTQYF. The genes are TRBV2 and TRBJ2-3; D not certain. CDR1 is SNHLY, CDR2 FYNNEI, per germline. Trimming removed 5 bases from V and 2 bases from J, with 5 bases in between. The CDR3 consists of 12 residues.

In its sample, this clonotype was seen many times. J is TRBJ2-5 and V is TRBV7-7; 8 bases match TRBD2. CDR3 length: 14 residues. V lost 5 bases and J lost 1; bases outside the gene matches: 3. Germline loops: CDR1 SSHAT, CDR2 FNYEAQ (reference sequence). CDR3 sequence reads: CASSLGTSQETQYF. Written as DNA, the CDR3 is TGTGCCAGCAGCCTCGGGACTAGCCAAGAGACCCAGTACTTC. Variable domain in full (rest from reference TRBV7-7 and TRBJ2-5): GAGVSQSPRYKVTKRGQDVTLRCDPISSHATLYWYQQALGQGPEFLTYFNYEAQPDKSGLPSDRFSAERPEGSISTLTIQRTEQRDSAMYRCASSLGTSQETQYFGPGTRLLVL.

V usage is TRBV4-1 and J usage is TRBJ1-4; 9 bases are a match to TRBD1. The CDR3 has 16 residues. The V gene's germline CDR1 is MGHRA and CDR2 YSYEKL. Trimming removed 5 bases from V and 8 bases from J; junction bases left unmatched: 12. CDR3 region: CASSDYRTGEREKLFF. The CDR3 nucleotides read TGCGCCAGCAGCGATTACCGGACAGGGGAGAGAGAAAAACTGTTTTTT.

The rearrangement uses TRBV5-1 and TRBJ2-2; D is unclear. V dropped 2 bases and J dropped 2 bases, with 7 bases sitting between them. This CDR3 is built from 14 residues. Germline-derived CDR1 and CDR2 are SGHRS and YFSETQ. The CDR3 loop is CASSFSSNTGELFF. The CDR3, as DNA: TGCGCCAGCAGCTTCTCTAGTAACACCGGGGAGCTGTTTTTT.

J is TRBJ2-1 and V is TRBV4-1; D ambiguous. CDR1 is MGHRA and CDR2 is YSYEKL in the germline V gene. V lost 1 base and J lost 0, with 7 bases in between. The CDR3 consists of 15 residues. This CDR3 reads CASSQGVSSYNEQFF. In DNA form, the CDR3 reads TGCGCCAGCAGCCAAGGGGTGAGCTCCTACAATGAGCAGTTCTTC.

Many counts were recorded for this clonotype. The chain couples TRBV2 to TRBJ2-1, with 10 bases identical to TRBD2. The CDR3 consists of 16 residues. Germline V gene lookup returns CDR1 SNHLY and CDR2 FYNNEI. After removal of 7 bases from V and 0 bases from J, the junction contained 6 bases not matched to a gene. The CDR3 sequence: CASKFSGGSSYNEQFF. CDR3 DNA sequence: TGTGCCAGCAAATTTAGCGGGGGGAGCTCCTACAATGAGCAGTTCTTC.